Each of the 20 T cell receptor beta chains below was sequenced from the same sample in a study of T-cell memory formation after mild COVID-19. TCRdb fed the 5' RACE reads into MiXCR, producing one record per CDR3 protein. The table shows a few hundred thousand distinct CDR3 sequences, with 16% occurring only once. Sequencing used PBMCs or a T cell subset sorted from them (not recorded which). These receptor sequences come from a man between 18 and 29 years old who had mild COVID-19 (a few samples of this study predate the infection). Cell type and time point are not known.

This clonotype occurred a few times. J is TRBJ2-3 and V is TRBV2, with no clear D. The CDR3 loop spans 15 amino acids. V dropped 1 base and J dropped 0 bases, with 8 bases sitting between them. CDR1 SNHLY and CDR2 FYNNEI come from the germline V gene. CDR3 sequence: CASSEGGSSTDTQYF. In DNA, the CDR3 is TGTGCCAGCAGTGAAGGGGGATCTAGCACAGATACGCAGTATTTT. Filled out from reference TRBV2 and TRBJ2-3, the complete variable domain reads EPEVTQTPSHQVTQMGQEVILRCVPISNHLYFYWYRQILGQKVEFLVSFYNNEISEKSEIFDDQFSVERPDGSNFTLKIRSTKLEDSAMYFCASSEGGSSTDTQYFGPGTRLTVL.

This clonotype was counted a few times. V usage is TRBV6-2 or TRBV6-3 and J usage is TRBJ1-6, with D maybe TRBD1 (5 bases). Deletions cut 4 bases from V and 7 bases from J, with 11 bases between. Germline-derived CDR1 and CDR2 are MNHEY and SVGEGT. CDR3 length: 14 amino acids. The CDR3 protein is CASSSRDSNSPLHF. The CDR3 DNA is TGTGCCAGCAGTTCCCGGGACTCGAATTCACCCCTCCACTTT.

The sample holds many counts of this clonotype. The chain recombines TRBV7-9 with TRBJ2-4; D possibly uses TRBD1 or TRBD2 (7 bases each). The CDR3 is 16 amino acids. Germline V lookup: CDR1 SEHNR, CDR2 FQNEAQ (reference sequence). V dropped 4 bases and J dropped 8 bases, with 21 bases sitting between them. This CDR3 reads CASSSGQGGRVYIQYF. CDR3 nucleotides: TGTGCCAGCAGCTCAGGCCAGGGGGGGCGAGTGTACATTCAGTACTTC.

The CDR3 DNA follows: TGCAGCGTACCCGGGACTAGCGGGGTTCAAGAGACCCAGTACTTC. Translation gives CSVPGTSGVQETQYF. The rearrangement joins TRBV29-1 to TRBJ2-5; 13 positions match TRBD2. The germline gives CDR1 SQVTM, CDR2 ANQGSEA. V shed 6 bases and J 2 bases; nucleotides not matched to a gene: 6. This CDR3 is built from 15 residues.

The gene calls are TRBV24-1 and TRBJ2-7, with 7 positions matching TRBD2. CDR1 KGHDR and CDR2 SFDVKD come from the germline V gene. The V gene end was trimmed by 9 bases and the J gene end by 2 bases; junction bases not matched to a gene: 9. This CDR3 comprises 14 residues. In nucleotides, the CDR3 is TGTGCCACCCCTCTAGCGGACCATACCTACGAGCAGTACGTC. Translated, it gives CATPLADHTYEQYV.

V usage is TRBV19 and J usage is TRBJ1-5, with TRBD1 identical over 7 bases. V was pared by 3 bases and J by 7 bases, with 9 bases of the junction left unmatched. The germline gives CDR1 LNHDA, CDR2 SQIVND (reference sequence). This CDR3 comprises 15 residues. CDR3 amino acids: CASSITRQGEQPQHF. The DNA of the CDR3 is TGTGCCAGTAGTATTACGAGGCAGGGGGAACAGCCCCAGCATTTT.

This chain joins TRBV29-1 and TRBJ2-2; D gene uncertain. The CDR3 sequence is 13 residues long. The germline V and J ends were trimmed by 4 bases and 1 base, with 7 bases remaining between them. Germline V gene data show CDR1 as SQVTM and CDR2 as ANQGSEA. Here the CDR3 reads CSVGGMNTGELFF. CDR3 nucleotides: TGCAGCGTTGGTGGGATGAACACCGGGGAGCTGTTTTTT.

This clonotype came up a few times. The genes are TRBV27 and TRBJ1-6; weak D call: TRBD1 (5 bases). Germline V gene lookup returns CDR1 MNHEY and CDR2 SMNVEV (reference sequence). Trimming pared 6 bases from V and 0 bases from J, leaving 12 bases between. The CDR3 contains 16 residues. CDR3: CASRQGLSSYNSPLHF. CDR3 DNA: TGTGCCAGCAGGCAGGGATTAAGCTCCTATAATTCACCCCTCCACTTT.

V is TRBV29-1 and J is TRBJ1-1; the D is unclear. The CDR3 covers 12 residues. Per germline, CDR1 SQVTM and CDR2 ANQGSEA. V was cut by 2 bases and J by 3 bases, with 7 bases left in between. The CDR3 protein is CSVERPHTEAFF. The DNA for the CDR3 is TGCAGCGTTGAAAGACCGCACACTGAAGCTTTCTTT.

The genes are TRBV4-1 and TRBJ2-7; D tentatively reads TRBD1 or TRBD2 (5 bases each). Germline CDR1 is MGHRA and CDR2 is YSYEKL. The V and J ends lost 8 bases and 3 bases respectively, with 14 bases between them. The CDR3 sequence is 13 residues long. The CDR3 region has the DNA TGCGCCAGCGGCCTGGGGGACGACTACGAGCAGTACTTC. It translates to CASGLGDDYEQYF.

This clonotype was detected ten times or more. V gene TRBV20-1 combines with J gene TRBJ2-1, with TRBD2 identical over 8 bases. The CDR3 totals 14 residues. With V trimmed by 4 bases and J by 8 bases, 10 bases remained unmatched. CDR1 and CDR2 (germline): DFQATT, SNEGSKA (reference sequence). Here the CDR3 reads CSANPGGPVDEQFF. The CDR3 DNA reads TGCAGTGCTAATCCGGGGGGGCCGGTCGATGAGCAGTTCTTC.

The rearrangement uses TRBV15 and TRBJ1-6; 10 bases are shared with TRBD1. The CDR3 extends over 15 amino acids. The V segment lost 8 bases and the J segment 10 bases; nucleotides outside the gene matches: 11. Germline lookup yields CDR1 LNHNV and CDR2 YYDKDF (reference sequence). The CDR3, as DNA: TGTGCCACCCACCCGGGACAGGGGTTCTGGTCACCCCTCCACTTT. This encodes CATHPGQGFWSPLHF.

Many counts were recorded for this clonotype. This chain's CDR3 is CASSQVPRTDTQYF. The CDR3 nucleotides are TGTGCCAGCAGTCAGGTTCCGAGGACAGATACGCAGTATTTT. The V call is TRBV28, the J call TRBJ2-3, with D hard to call. This CDR3 region has 14 residues. Germline loops: CDR1 MDHEN, CDR2 SYDVKM. V lost 5 bases to trimming and J lost 3 bases, with 12 bases between them.

The rearrangement joins TRBV7-9 to TRBJ1-4, with D unresolved. The length of the CDR3 is 13 residues. Germline CDR1 reads SEHNR; CDR2 reads FQNEAQ (reference sequence). The V gene lost 3 bases and the J gene lost 3 bases, with 5 bases spanning the gap. The CDR3 spells CASSFFPNEKLFF. The CDR3 DNA reads TGTGCCAGCAGCTTTTTTCCTAATGAAAAACTGTTTTTT.

This clonotype was seen more than once but under ten times. The chain carries TRBV28 and TRBJ2-3; D is uncertain. This CDR3 spans 12 amino acids. The germline V gene encodes CDR1 MDHEN and CDR2 SYDVKM. V lost 6 bases to trimming and J lost 2 bases, with 6 bases between them. Here the CDR3 reads CASRGYTDTQYF. In nucleotides, the CDR3 is TGTGCCAGCAGAGGATACACAGATACGCAGTATTTT.

Here the CDR3 DNA reads TGTGCCAGCAGACTCCTAGCTAATGAAAAACTGTTTTTT. Residues: CASRLLANEKLFF. This chain links TRBV6-5 with TRBJ1-4, with D hard to call. The CDR3 runs 13 residues. CDR1 and CDR2 (germline): MNHEY, SVGAGI. Trimming took off 6 bases at V and 3 bases at J, with 8 bases between the two ends.

The rearrangement joins TRBV27 to TRBJ2-7; D perhaps matches TRBD2 (6 bases). The length of the CDR3 is 12 residues. Deletions cut 8 bases from V and 5 bases from J, with 13 bases between. Germline lookup yields CDR1 MNHEY and CDR2 SMNVEV (reference sequence). CDR3 nucleotides: TGTGCCAGCCGGGGGAGGAGTAACGAGCAGTACGTC. Encoded protein: CASRGRSNEQYV.

This clonotype was found a few times. The chain combines TRBV9 with TRBJ2-4, with 7 bases aligning to TRBD1. V trimming: 4 bases; J trimming: 4 bases; junction bases outside the gene matches: 11. This CDR3 is built from 16 residues. CDR1 is SGDLS and CDR2 is YYNGEE in the germline V gene. The CDR3: CASSSSSGTEKNIQYF. The CDR3 region has the DNA TGTGCCAGCAGCTCTAGCTCCGGGACAGAGAAAAACATTCAGTACTTC.

The rearrangement joins TRBV4-1 to TRBJ2-3; D possibly corresponds to TRBD1 (6 bases). The germline gives CDR1 MGHRA, CDR2 YSYEKL. This CDR3 spans 14 amino acids. V was pared by 3 bases and J by 3 bases, with 10 bases between. The CDR3 nucleotides are TGCGCCAGCAGCCAGGGGGCTTGGACAGATACGCAGTATTTT. It specifies CASSQGAWTDTQYF.

This clonotype was detected ten times or more. The gene calls are TRBV7-8 and TRBJ1-1, with a weak D call TRBD1 (5 bases). Per germline, CDR1 SGHVS and CDR2 FQNEAQ. V lost 7 bases and J lost 4, with 13 bases in between. The CDR3 loop spans 13 amino acids. The CDR3 region has the DNA TGTGCCAGCAACCCACTGGGGGGCACTGAAGCTTTCTTT. As protein: CASNPLGGTEAFF.